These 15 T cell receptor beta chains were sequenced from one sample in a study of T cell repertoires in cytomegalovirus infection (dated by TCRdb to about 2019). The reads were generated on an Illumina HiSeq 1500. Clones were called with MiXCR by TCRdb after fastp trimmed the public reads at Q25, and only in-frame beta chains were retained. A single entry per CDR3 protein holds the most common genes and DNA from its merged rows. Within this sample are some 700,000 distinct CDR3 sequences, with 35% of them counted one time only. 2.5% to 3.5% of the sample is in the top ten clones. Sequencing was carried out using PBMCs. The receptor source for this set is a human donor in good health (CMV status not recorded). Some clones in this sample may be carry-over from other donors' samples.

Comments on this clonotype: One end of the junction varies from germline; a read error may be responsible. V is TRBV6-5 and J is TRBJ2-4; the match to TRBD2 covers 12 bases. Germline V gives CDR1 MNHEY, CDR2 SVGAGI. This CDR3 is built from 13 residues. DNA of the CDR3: TGTTCCAGCAGTACGCTGACTAGCGGGAGAGAATACTTC. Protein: CSSSTLTSGREYF.

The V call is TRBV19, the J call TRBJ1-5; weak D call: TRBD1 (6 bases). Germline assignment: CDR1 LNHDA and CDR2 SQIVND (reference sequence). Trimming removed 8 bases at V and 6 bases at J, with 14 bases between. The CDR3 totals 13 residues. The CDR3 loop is CASSTGITQPQHF. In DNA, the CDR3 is TGTGCCAGTTCAACAGGGATCACTCAGCCCCAGCATTTT.

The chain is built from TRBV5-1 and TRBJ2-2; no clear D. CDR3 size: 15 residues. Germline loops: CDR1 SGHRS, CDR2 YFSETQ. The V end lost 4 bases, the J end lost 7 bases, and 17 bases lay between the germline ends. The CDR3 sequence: CASSEYGEVVGELFF. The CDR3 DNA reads TGCGCCAGCAGCGAGTATGGCGAGGTAGTCGGGGAGCTGTTTTTT.

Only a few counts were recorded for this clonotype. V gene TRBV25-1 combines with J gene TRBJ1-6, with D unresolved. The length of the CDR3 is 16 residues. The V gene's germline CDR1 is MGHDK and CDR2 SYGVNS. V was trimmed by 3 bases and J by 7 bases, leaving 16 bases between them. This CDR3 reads CASSEENKEANSPLHF. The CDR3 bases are TGTGCCAGCAGTGAGGAGAATAAAGAAGCCAATTCACCCCTCCACTTT. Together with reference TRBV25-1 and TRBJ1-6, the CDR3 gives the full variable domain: EADIYQTPRYLVIGTGKKITLECSQTMGHDKMYWYQQDPGMELHLIHYSYGVNSTEKGDLSSESTVSRIRTEHFPLTLESARPSHTSQYLCASSEENKEANSPLHFGNGTRLTVT.

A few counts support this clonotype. CDR3 sequence: CSANGWGTRSYEQYF. As DNA, the CDR3 is TGCAGTGCTAACGGATGGGGGACCCGCTCCTACGAGCAGTACTTC. The chain couples TRBV20-1 to TRBJ2-7; D may be TRBD1 or TRBD2 (5 bases each). The germline V gene encodes CDR1 DFQATT and CDR2 SNEGSKA (reference sequence). CDR3 size: 15 residues. V gave up 4 bases and J gave up 0 bases, with 16 bases separating them.

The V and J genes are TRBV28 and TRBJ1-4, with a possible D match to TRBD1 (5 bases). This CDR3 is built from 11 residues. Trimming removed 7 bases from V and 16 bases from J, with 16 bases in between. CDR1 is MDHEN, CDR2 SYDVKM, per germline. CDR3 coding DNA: TGTGCCAGCACCGCAGGGCGTTTATGGTTTTTT. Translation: CASTAGRLWFF.

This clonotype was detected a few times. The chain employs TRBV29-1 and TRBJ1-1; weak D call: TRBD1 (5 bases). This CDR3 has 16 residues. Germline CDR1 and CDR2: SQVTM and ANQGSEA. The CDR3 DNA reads TGCACCGTGGACCGCAGGGTCCAAGCGGGGAACACTGAAGCTTTCTTT. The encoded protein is CTVDRRVQAGNTEAFF.

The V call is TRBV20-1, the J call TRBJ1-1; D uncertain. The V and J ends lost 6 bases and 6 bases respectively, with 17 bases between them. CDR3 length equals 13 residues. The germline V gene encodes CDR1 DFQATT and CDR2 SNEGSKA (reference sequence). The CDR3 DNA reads TGCAGTGCCTCAAACGCACGGGCCGCTGAAGCTTTCTTT. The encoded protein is CSASNARAAEAFF.

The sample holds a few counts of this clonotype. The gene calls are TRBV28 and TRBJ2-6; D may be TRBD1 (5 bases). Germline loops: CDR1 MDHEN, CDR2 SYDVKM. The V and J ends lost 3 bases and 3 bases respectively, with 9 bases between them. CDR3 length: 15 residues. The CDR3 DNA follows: TGTGCCAGCAGTTTGGACACGGTTGGGGCCAACGTCCTGACTTTC. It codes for CASSLDTVGANVLTF.

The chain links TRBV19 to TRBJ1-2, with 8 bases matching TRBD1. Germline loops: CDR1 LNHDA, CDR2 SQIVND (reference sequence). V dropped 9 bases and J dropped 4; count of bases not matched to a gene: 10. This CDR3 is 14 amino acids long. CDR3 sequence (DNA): TGTGCCAGCGGAGAGGGACAGGAGTTCTATGGCTACACCTTC. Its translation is CASGEGQEFYGYTF.

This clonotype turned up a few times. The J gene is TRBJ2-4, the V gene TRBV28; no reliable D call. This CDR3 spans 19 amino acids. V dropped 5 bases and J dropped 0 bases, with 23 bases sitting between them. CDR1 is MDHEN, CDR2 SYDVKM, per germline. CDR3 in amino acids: CASSLFPPQATIAKNIQYF. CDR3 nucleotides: TGTGCCAGCAGTCTGTTTCCCCCCCAGGCAACCATAGCCAAAAACATTCAGTACTTC.

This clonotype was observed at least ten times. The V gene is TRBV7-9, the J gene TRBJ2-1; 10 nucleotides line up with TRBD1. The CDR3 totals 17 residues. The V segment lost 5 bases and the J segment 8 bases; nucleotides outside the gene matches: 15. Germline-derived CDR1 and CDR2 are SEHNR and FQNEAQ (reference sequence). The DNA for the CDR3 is TGTGCCAGCAGCCACGGAAAGAGAGGGACAGGGGAAGATGAGCAGTTCTTC. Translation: CASSHGKRGTGEDEQFF.

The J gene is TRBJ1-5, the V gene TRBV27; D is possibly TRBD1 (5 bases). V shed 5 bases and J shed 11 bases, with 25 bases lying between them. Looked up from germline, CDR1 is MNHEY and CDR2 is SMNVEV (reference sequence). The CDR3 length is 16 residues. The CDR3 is CASSPERTDPRGAQHF. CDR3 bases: TGTGCCAGCAGTCCCGAACGGACGGATCCTCGGGGGGCCCAGCATTTT.

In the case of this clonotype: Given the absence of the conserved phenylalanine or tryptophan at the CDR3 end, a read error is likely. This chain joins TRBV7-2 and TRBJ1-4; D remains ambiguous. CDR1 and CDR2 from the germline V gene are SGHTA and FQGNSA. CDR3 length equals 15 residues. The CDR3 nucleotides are TGTGCCAGCATCTTAGTGGACGGGGAAAATGAAAAACTGTTTTTG. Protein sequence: CASILVDGENEKLFL.

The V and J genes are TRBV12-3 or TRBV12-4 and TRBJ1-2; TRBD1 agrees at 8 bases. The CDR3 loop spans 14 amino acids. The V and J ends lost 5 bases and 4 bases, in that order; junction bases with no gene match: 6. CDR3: CASSRQGRTYGYTF. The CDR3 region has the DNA TGTGCCAGCAGTCGACAGGGGAGGACCTATGGCTACACCTTC.